This paragraph covers one T cell receptor (beta chain) sequence. Its antigen is unknown. This sample is drawn from a study of T-cell reconstitution after alpha-beta-depleted transplantation in children. Study results and limitations: Diversity of TCRbeta at day 60 was high in some patients, arising from surviving recipient T cells and thymic progenitors. T-cell numbers and diversity, one year after transplant, stemmed largely from T cells that were newly produced. Expanded clones from the graft, numbering several hundred, reportedly supplied alpha-beta T cells about two months after transplant.

V was pared by 5 bases and J by 3 bases, with 20 bases between. The CDR3 runs to 17 residues. CDR1 is SEHNR, CDR2 FQNEAQ, per germline (reference sequence). Preparation of the TCRbeta library was carried out with unique molecular identifiers. From the PCR reads, TCRdb called clonotypes with MiXCR, one entry per CDR3 protein. The profile shows approximately 1,000,000 distinct CDR3 sequences, around 30% of them singletons. This receptor was identified in a boy less than two years old who had a stem cell transplant for SCID, so the T cells may come from the graft donor. The sample in question was PBMCs, mostly from graft donor cells, obtained 360 days after TCRalphabeta/CD19-depleted stem cell transplant. The rearrangement joins TRBV7-9 to TRBJ2-1; no reliable D call. The CDR3 DNA reads as TGTGCCAGCAGCCCCCTCCTTGGGGAAGTCTACTACAATGAGCAGTTCTTC. Encoded protein: CASSPLLGEVYYNEQFF.